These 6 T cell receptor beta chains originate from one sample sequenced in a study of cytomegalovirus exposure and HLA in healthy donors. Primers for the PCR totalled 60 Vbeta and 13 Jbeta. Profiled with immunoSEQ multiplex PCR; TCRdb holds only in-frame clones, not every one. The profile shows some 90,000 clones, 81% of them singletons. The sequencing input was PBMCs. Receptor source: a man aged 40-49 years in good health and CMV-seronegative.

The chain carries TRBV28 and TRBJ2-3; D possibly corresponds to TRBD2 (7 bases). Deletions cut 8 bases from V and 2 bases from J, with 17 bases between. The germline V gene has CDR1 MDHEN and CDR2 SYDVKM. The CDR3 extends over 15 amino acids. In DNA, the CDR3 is TGTGCCAGCCTTTTAAGAGGGGGGGCCACAGATACGCAGTATTTT. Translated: CASLLRGGATDTQYF. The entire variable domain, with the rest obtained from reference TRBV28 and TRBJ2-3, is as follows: DVKVTQSSRYLVKRTGEKVFLECVQDMDHENMFWYRQDPGLGLRLIYFSYDVKMKEKGDIPEGYSVSREKKERFSLILESASTNQTSMYLCASLLRGGATDTQYFGPGTRLTVL.

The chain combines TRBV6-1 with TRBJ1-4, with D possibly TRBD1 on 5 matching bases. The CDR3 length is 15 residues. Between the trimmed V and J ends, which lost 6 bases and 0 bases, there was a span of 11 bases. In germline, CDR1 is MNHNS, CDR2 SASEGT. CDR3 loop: CASRGTVATNEKLFF. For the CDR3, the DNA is TGTGCCAGCAGGGGGACTGTTGCAACTAATGAAAAACTGTTTTTT.

CDR3 loop: CASSLNGQGSTEAFF. CDR3 bases: TGCGCCAGCAGCTTGAACGGACAGGGGAGCACTGAAGCTTTCTTT. The chain employs TRBV5-1 and TRBJ1-1, with 9 nucleotides matching TRBD1. J gave up 4 bases and V 1 base, and 5 bases lay outside the gene matches. Germline V CDR1 and CDR2: SGHRS, YFSETQ. The CDR3 loop spans 15 amino acids. The complete variable domain, with remaining parts taken from reference TRBV5-1 and TRBJ1-1, reads KAGVTQTPRYLIKTRGQQVTLSCSPISGHRSVSWYQQTPGQGLQFLFEYFSETQRNKGNFPGRFSGRQFSNSRSEMNVSTLELGDSALYLCASSLNGQGSTEAFFGQGTRLTVV.

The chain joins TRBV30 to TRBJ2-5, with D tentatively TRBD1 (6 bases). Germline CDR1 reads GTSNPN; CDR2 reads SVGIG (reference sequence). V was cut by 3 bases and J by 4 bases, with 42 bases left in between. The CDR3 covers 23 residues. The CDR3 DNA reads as TGTGCCTGGAGGAAAGGGGACGGGACAACCCGACCCCGAACCACACTAACAGGAGAGACCCAGTACTTC. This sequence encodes CAWRKGDGTTRPRTTLTGETQYF. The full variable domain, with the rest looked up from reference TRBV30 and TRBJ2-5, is SQTIHQWPATLVQPVGSPLSLECTVEGTSNPNLYWYRQAAGRGLQLLFYSVGIGQISSEVPQNLSASRPQDRQFILSSKKLLLSDSGFYLCAWRKGDGTTRPRTTLTGETQYFGPGTRLLVL.

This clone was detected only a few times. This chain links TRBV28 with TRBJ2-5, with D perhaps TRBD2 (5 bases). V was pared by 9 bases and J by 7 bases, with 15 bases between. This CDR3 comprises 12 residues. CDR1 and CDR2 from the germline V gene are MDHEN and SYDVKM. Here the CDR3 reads CASRGILGTQYF. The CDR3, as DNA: TGTGCCAGTAGAGGGATTCTTGGGACCCAGTACTTC.

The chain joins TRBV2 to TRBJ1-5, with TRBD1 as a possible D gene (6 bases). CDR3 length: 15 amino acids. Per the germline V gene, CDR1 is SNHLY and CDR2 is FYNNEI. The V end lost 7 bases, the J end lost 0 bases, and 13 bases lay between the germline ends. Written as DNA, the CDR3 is TGTGCCAGCACAGGGGCTCTAGATAGCAATCAGCCCCAGCATTTT. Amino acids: CASTGALDSNQPQHF.